A single sample gave rise to the 11 T cell receptor beta chains below, sequenced in a study of T cells after yellow fever vaccination. TCRdb processed the 5' RACE reads anew with MiXCR; each CDR3 protein has one entry. This sample has more than 65,000 distinct CDR3 sequences, with 13% found just once. The sample in question was CD8+ T cells not binding an NS4B(214-222) dextramer, sorted from PBMCs, obtained more than 20 days after the first yellow fever vaccination. Source of these receptors: a man aged 18 to 29 who received the YFV17D yellow fever vaccine.

This clonotype came up a few times. CDR3 loop: CSADGRGPSYNEQFF. Written as DNA, the CDR3 is TGCAGTGCCGATGGACGGGGGCCCTCCTACAATGAGCAGTTCTTC. The V call is TRBV20-1, the J call TRBJ2-1; perhaps D is TRBD1 or TRBD2 (6 bases each). CDR3 length: 15 amino acids. The germline V and J ends were trimmed by 6 bases and 0 bases, with 15 bases remaining between them. Germline-derived CDR1 and CDR2 are DFQATT and SNEGSKA (reference sequence).

This clonotype was detected only a few times. V usage is TRBV7-9 and J usage is TRBJ2-3; the D gene is possibly TRBD2 (6 bases). The V and J ends lost 6 bases and 1 base respectively, with 14 bases between them. CDR1 and CDR2 from the germline V gene are SEHNR and FQNEAQ (reference sequence). The CDR3 sequence is 15 residues long. The CDR3 DNA sequence: TGTGCCAGCAGATGGCGGAGGGAGGGCACAGATACGCAGTATTTT. Encoded protein: CASRWRREGTDTQYF.

This clonotype was seen repeatedly, ten times or more. The rearrangement joins TRBV24-1 to TRBJ2-1, with D perhaps matching TRBD2 (7 bases). This CDR3 comprises 15 residues. Per germline, CDR1 KGHDR and CDR2 SFDVKD. Trimming took 3 bases from V and 9 from J, leaving 17 bases between them. The CDR3 spells CATSDHGGHIREQFF. The CDR3 DNA follows: TGTGCCACCAGTGATCACGGGGGGCACATACGTGAGCAGTTCTTC.

This clonotype was seen a few times. This rearrangement joins TRBV28 to TRBJ2-2; 7 bases line up with TRBD1. CDR1 MDHEN and CDR2 SYDVKM come from the germline V gene. The CDR3 has 16 amino acids. The ends lost 5 bases at V and 0 bases at J; junction bases unmatched: 6. DNA for the CDR3: TGTGCCAGCAGTCCGTTGGACAGGTCGAACACCGGGGAGCTGTTTTTT. Translation: CASSPLDRSNTGELFF.

This clonotype has just a few counts. This chain uses TRBV12-3 or TRBV12-4 with TRBJ2-1; tentatively, D is TRBD2 (6 bases). The ends were cut back, 5 bases at V and 10 bases at J, with 12 bases in the middle. The CDR3 sequence is 12 residues long. CDR3 nucleotides: TGTGCCAGCAGTCTAGTAAGCGGGGAGCAGTTCTTC. This sequence encodes CASSLVSGEQFF.

This chain links TRBV12-3 or TRBV12-4 with TRBJ1-1, with unresolved D. This CDR3 region has 14 residues. Deletions cut 4 bases from V and 0 bases from J, with 9 bases between. The CDR3: CASSSREMNTEAFF. CDR3 coding DNA: TGTGCCAGCAGTTCCCGGGAGATGAACACTGAAGCTTTCTTT.

This clonotype was counted between two and nine times. The chain combines TRBV4-2 with TRBJ1-2; 7 bases line up with TRBD1. V lost 2 bases and J lost 3; bases outside the gene matches: 15. The CDR3 length is 18 residues. In germline, CDR1 is LGHNA, CDR2 YNFKEQ. For the CDR3, the DNA is TGTGCCAGCAGCCAATCCGGACAGGACTATAGCTCATACTATGGCTACACCTTC. Translated: CASSQSGQDYSSYYGYTF.

This clonotype was observed a handful of times. The rearrangement joins TRBV3-1 to TRBJ2-2; 8 bases are shared with TRBD1. The CDR3 length is 15 residues. The germline V gene encodes CDR1 LGHDT and CDR2 YNNKEL (reference sequence). The trim removed 4 bases at V and 7 bases at J, leaving 8 bases unmatched. The CDR3 protein is CASSPWTGSGGELFF. CDR3 nucleotides: TGTGCCAGCAGCCCTTGGACAGGGTCGGGCGGGGAGCTGTTTTTT.

The genes are TRBV10-3 and TRBJ2-3, with 9 nucleotides matching TRBD1. V was pared by 7 bases and J by 4 bases, with 9 bases of the junction left unmatched. There are 15 residues in the CDR3. The germline CDR1 and CDR2 sequences are ENHRY and SYGVKD. CDR3 bases: TGTGCCATCAAACTGGGACAGGGAGAGGCAGATACGCAGTATTTT. Translated: CAIKLGQGEADTQYF.

This clonotype was counted only a few times. The CDR3 DNA follows: TGTGCCAGCAGTTACTCGGTTTCCCAGGGATCCCATCAGCGGGGGGCGAGGTCCTACGAGCAGTACGTC. This translates into CASSYSVSQGSHQRGARSYEQYV. The gene calls are TRBV6-2 or TRBV6-3 and TRBJ2-7, with TRBD2 identical over 9 bases. Trimming removed 0 bases from V and 1 base from J; junction bases left unmatched: 25. Per germline, CDR1 MNHEY and CDR2 SVGEGT. CDR3 size: 23 residues.

The chain employs TRBV10-3 and TRBJ2-3; 12 positions agree with TRBD2. This CDR3 region has 14 residues. Germline-derived CDR1 and CDR2 are ENHRY and SYGVKD. V was pared by 9 bases and J by 5 bases, with 6 bases of the junction left unmatched. This CDR3 is CAMASGGALDTQYF. CDR3 DNA sequence: TGTGCCATGGCTAGCGGGGGGGCTCTAGATACGCAGTATTTT.